This is a list of T cell receptor beta chains from one sample in a study of CD8 T cells in ankylosing spondylitis. MiXCR, run by TCRdb on the 5' RACE reads, gives a single entry per CDR3 protein. This sample has about 450,000 distinct CDR3 sequences, with about 25% found just once. Sequencing was carried out using blood, either unsorted or a sorted T cell fraction (not recorded which). The receptors stem from a male donor with ankylosing spondylitis. CDR3s include the opening cysteine and the closing phenylalanine or tryptophan. D genes are given only for firm matches. A clone size is listed for some rows: how often the clone was seen (once, few, many), or a class if it is expanded.

abundance	v_gene	j_gene	d_gene	CDR3aa	CDR3nt
few	TRBV20-1	TRBJ2-5	TRBD2	CSAIPGLAGETQYF	TGCAGTGCCATACCGGGGCTAGCGGGAGAGACCCAGTACTTC
many	TRBV5-1	TRBJ2-5	NA	CASSSTGGWETQYF	TGCGCCAGCAGCTCGACAGGTGGCTGGGAGACCCAGTACTTC
NA	TRBV6-5	TRBJ2-2	NA	CASSYGRVVLASGELFF	TGTGCCAGCAGTTACGGCAGAGTTGTTTTGGCCAGCGGGGAGCTGTTTTTT
NA	TRBV9	TRBJ2-4	NA	CASSVPSGNIQYF	TGTGCCAGCAGCGTCCCGTCGGGCAACATTCAGTACTTC
NA	TRBV27	TRBJ1-1	NA	CASRPDGGRGYTEAFF	TGTGCCAGCAGGCCAGATGGGGGCCGTGGGTACACTGAAGCTTTCTTT
few	TRBV20-1	TRBJ1-5	NA	CSARGYGNQPQHF	TGCAGTGCTAGAGGGTACGGGAACCAGCCCCAGCATTTT
NA	TRBV2	TRBJ2-1	TRBD1	CARRPPGQSFNEQFF	TGTGCCAGACGTCCTCCGGGACAGAGCTTCAATGAGCAGTTCTTC
many	TRBV7-2	TRBJ2-1	NA	CASSLGRGGAEQFF	TGTGCCAGCAGCTTAGGAAGGGGTGGGGCTGAGCAGTTCTTC
few	TRBV5-1	TRBJ1-1	TRBD1	CASGSGGRTEAFF	TGCGCCAGCGGGTCAGGGGGGAGGACTGAAGCTTTCTTT
NA	TRBV2	TRBJ2-3	NA	CASSEAASSSTDTQYF	TGTGCCAGCAGTGAAGCGGCTAGCAGTAGCACAGATACGCAGTATTTT
NA	TRBV20-1	TRBJ2-1	NA	CSAYQGRAGPGYNEQFF	TGCAGTGCTTATCAGGGGAGGGCGGGGCCGGGGTACAATGAGCAGTTCTTC
few	TRBV29-1	TRBJ2-5	TRBD2	CSVEGGLAVQETQYF	TGCAGCGTTGAGGGGGGACTAGCGGTCCAAGAGACCCAGTACTTC
few	TRBV5-1	TRBJ2-1	NA	CASSLGVGNEQFF	TGCGCCAGCAGCTTGGGGGTCGGGAATGAGCAGTTCTTC
few	TRBV24-1	TRBJ1-1	NA	CATSDWGNTEAFF	TGTGCCACCAGTGATTGGGGGAACACTGAAGCTTTCTTT
few	TRBV20-1	TRBJ2-1	NA	CSAQDGGLLNEQFF	TGCAGTGCCCAGGACGGCGGGTTGTTAAATGAGCAGTTCTTC
NA	TRBV20-1	TRBJ2-5	NA	CSARPGTLFQETQYF	TGCAGTGCTAGGCCCGGGACTCTATTCCAAGAGACCCAGTACTTC
NA	TRBV5-1	TRBJ2-1	TRBD2	CASSLMGLAGGGDEQFF	TGCGCCAGCAGCTTGATGGGACTAGCGGGAGGAGGGGATGAGCAGTTCTTC
few	TRBV20-1	TRBJ2-6	TRBD1	CSAGDGTGFSGANVLTF	TGCAGTGCGGGAGACGGGACAGGGTTCTCTGGGGCCAACGTCCTGACTTTC
few	TRBV20-1	TRBJ2-2	TRBD2	CSARASGRASGELFF	TGCAGTGCTAGAGCTAGCGGGAGGGCCTCCGGGGAGCTGTTTTTT
few	TRBV11-2	TRBJ2-5	TRBD1	CASSLGPGQGLWETQYF	TGTGCCAGCAGCTTAGGTCCGGGACAGGGTCTATGGGAGACCCAGTACTTC
NA	TRBV5-1	TRBJ2-1	NA	CASSLAPQGDEQFF	TGCGCCAGCAGCTTGGCACCTCAGGGTGATGAGCAGTTCTTC
NA	TRBV7-6	TRBJ2-2	NA	CASGRVANTGELFF	TGTGCCAGCGGCAGGGTAGCGAACACCGGGGAGCTGTTTTTT
NA	TRBV5-1	TRBJ2-3	NA	CASWGTPSDTQYF	TGCGCCAGCTGGGGTACCCCCTCAGATACGCAGTATTTT
NA	TRBV27	TRBJ1-1	NA	CASSLRVWNTEAFF	TGTGCCAGCAGTTTAAGGGTTTGGAACACTGAAGCTTTCTTT
NA	TRBV20-1	TRBJ2-2	TRBD2	CSARWLAGDTGELFF	TGCAGTGCTAGATGGCTAGCGGGAGACACCGGGGAGCTGTTTTTT